This T cell receptor beta chain was recorded in a study of shared T cell receptors in the human thymus (dated by TCRdb to the early 2020s). Study-wide context: The study investigated the way shared, self-reactive T-cell receptor alpha chains are produced in the human thymus.

Remarks on this clone: Its recognized antigen is unknown. One base away there is no much larger clone; base qualities are not given.

Library prep was done by the immunoSEQ multiplex PCR assay. TCRdb took over this immuneACCESS table, retaining in-frame rearrangements with V and J assigned. Such tables are incomplete; in checked studies, under half of the missing clones stem from an unresolved V gene, and the remainder is unexplained. The sample profile shows roughly 410,000 clones; over 90% of them were found once. The ten largest clonotypes hold roughly 0.02% of the sample. The source of this sequence is a human donor. The sample was thymocytes.

CDR3 reads: CASSREYEQYF. The base sequence is TGTGCCAGCAGCCGAGAATACGAGCAGTACTTC. Recombination connected TRBV14 to TRBJ2-7, with the D gene call left open. Reading the germline V gene gives CDR1 SGHDN and CDR2 FVKESK. V is pared back by 4 bases and J by 4 bases, with 5 bases lying between the germline termini. The CDR3 runs 11 amino acids, cysteine and phenylalanine included. Of the read, only the CDR3 DNA is kept; its 33 bases are in frame from base 1.